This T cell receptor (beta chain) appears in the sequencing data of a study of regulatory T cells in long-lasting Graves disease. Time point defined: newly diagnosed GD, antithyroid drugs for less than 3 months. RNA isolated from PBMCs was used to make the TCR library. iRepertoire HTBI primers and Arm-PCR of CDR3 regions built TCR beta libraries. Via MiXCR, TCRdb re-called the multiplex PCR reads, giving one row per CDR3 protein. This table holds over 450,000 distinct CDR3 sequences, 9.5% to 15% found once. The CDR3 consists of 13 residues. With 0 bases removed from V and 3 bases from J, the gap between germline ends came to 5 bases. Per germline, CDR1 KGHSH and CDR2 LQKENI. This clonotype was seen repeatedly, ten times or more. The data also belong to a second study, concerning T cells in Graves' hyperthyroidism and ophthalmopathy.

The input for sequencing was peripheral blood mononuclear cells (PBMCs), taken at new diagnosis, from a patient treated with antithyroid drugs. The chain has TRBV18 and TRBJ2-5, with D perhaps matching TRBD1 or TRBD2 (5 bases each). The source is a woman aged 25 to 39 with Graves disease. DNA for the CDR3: TGTGCCAGCTCACCACCGGGGGAAGAGACCCAGTACTTC. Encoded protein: CASSPPGEETQYF. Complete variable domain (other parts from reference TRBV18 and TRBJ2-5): NAGVMQNPRHLVRRRGQEARLRCSPMKGHSHVYWYRQLPEEGLKFMVYLQKENIIDESGMPKERFSAEFPKEGPSILRIQQVVRGDSAAYFCASSPPGEETQYFGPGTRLLVL.